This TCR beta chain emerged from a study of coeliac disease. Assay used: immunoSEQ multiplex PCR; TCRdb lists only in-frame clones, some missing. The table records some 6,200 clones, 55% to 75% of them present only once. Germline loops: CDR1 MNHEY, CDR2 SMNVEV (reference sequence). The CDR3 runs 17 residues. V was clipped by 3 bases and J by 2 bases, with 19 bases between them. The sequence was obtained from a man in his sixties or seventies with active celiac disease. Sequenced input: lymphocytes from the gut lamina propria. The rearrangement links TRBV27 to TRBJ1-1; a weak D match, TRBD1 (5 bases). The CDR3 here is CASSFPGHGVINTEAFF. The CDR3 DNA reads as TGTGCCAGCAGTTTCCCCGGACATGGGGTAATAAACACTGAAGCTTTCTTT.